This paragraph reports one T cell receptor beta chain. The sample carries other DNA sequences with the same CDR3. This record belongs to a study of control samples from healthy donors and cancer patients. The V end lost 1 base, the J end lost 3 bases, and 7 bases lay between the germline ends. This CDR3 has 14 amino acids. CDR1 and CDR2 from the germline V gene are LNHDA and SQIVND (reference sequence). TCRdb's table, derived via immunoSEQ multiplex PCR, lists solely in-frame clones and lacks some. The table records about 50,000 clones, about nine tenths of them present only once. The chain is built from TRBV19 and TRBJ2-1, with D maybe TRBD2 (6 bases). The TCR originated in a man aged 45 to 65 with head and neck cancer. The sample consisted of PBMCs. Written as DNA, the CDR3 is TGTGCCAGTAGTATAGGGGGGGACTACAATGAGCAGTTCTTC. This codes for CASSIGGDYNEQFF.